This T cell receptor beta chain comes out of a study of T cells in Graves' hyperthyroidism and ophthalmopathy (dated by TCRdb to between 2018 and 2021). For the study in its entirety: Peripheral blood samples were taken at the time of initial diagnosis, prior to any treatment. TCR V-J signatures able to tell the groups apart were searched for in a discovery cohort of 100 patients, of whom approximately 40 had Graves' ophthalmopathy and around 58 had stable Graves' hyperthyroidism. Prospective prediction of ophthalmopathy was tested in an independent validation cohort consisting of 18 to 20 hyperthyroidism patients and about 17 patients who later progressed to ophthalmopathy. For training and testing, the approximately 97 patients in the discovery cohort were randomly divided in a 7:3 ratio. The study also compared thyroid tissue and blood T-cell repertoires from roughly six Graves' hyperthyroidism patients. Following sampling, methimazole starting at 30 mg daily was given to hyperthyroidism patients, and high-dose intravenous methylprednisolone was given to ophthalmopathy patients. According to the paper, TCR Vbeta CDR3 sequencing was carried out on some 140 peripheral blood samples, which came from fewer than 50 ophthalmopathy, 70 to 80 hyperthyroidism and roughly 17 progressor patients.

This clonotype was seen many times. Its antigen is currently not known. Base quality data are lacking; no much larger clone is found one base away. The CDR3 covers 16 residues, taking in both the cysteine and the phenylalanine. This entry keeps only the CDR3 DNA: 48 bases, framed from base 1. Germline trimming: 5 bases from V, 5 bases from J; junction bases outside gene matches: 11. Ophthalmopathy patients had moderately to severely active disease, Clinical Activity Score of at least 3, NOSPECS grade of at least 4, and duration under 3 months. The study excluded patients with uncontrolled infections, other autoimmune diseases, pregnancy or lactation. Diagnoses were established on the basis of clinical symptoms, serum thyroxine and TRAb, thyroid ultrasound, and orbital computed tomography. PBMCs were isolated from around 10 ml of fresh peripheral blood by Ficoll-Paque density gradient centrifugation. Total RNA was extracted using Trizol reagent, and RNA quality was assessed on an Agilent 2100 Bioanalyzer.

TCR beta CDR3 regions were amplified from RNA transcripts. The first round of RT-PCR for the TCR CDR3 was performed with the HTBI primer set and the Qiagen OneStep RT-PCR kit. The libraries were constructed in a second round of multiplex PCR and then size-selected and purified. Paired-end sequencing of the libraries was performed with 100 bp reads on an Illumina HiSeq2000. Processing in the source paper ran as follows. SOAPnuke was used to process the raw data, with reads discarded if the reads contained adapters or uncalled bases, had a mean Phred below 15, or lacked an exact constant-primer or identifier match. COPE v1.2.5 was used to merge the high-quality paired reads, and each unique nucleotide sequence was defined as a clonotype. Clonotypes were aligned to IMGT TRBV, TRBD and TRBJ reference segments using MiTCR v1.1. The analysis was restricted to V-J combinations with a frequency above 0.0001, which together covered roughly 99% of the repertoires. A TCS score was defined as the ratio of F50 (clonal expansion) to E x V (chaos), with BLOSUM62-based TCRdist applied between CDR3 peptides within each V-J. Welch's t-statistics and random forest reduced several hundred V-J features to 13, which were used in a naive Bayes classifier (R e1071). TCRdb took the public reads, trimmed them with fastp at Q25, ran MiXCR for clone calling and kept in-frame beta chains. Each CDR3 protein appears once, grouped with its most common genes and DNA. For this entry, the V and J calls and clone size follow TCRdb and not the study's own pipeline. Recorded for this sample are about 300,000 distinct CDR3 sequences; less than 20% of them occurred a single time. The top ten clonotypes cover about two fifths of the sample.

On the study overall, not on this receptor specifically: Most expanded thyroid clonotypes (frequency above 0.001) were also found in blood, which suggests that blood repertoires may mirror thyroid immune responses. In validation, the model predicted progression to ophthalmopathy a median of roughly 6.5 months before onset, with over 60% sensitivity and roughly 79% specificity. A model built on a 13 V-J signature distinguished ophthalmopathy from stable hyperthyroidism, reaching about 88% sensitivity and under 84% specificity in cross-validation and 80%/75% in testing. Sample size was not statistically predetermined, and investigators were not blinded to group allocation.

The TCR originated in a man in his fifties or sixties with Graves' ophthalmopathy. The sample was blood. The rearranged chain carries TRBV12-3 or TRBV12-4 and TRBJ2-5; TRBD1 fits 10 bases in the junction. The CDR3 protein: CASSLRTGGRMETQYF. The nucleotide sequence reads TGTGCCAGCAGTCTCCGGACAGGGGGAAGAATGGAGACCCAGTACTTC.